This is a list of T cell receptor beta chains from one sample in a study of graft-versus-host responses after intestinal transplantation. TCRdb's table, derived via immunoSEQ multiplex PCR, lists solely in-frame clones and lacks some. The data hold some 140,000 clones, with approximately 92% observed a single time. Antigens of these TCRs are unknown. Sequences were derived from unstimulated CD4+ T cells sorted from spleen or lymph node cells, sampled before intestinal transplant. These receptors all come from a human donor who received an intestinal transplant. Both conserved end residues are part of each CDR3. The D gene is left open where the match is weak. Part of the rows lack a size; the others show once, few, many or a class for expanded clones.

>-|TRBJ2-1|-|TRBV14
TGTGCCAGCAGACTTGCGGGGCACGACAATGAGCAGTTCTTC
CASRLAGHDNEQFF
>TRBD1|TRBJ1-2|once|TRBV30
TGTGCCTGGAGTACAGGGGGGGGCTACACCTTC
CAWSTGGGYTF
>TRBD1|TRBJ1-5|once|TRBV4-2
TGTGCCAGCAGCCACCTACTCAGGGGGACAGGCCGAGGGGATCAGCCCCAGCATTTT
CASSHLLRGTGRGDQPQHF
>-|TRBJ2-2|-|TRBV6-1
TGTGCCAGCAGTGTGAGTGTAGGGGGATTGAGGAACACCGGGGAGCTGTTTTTT
CASSVSVGGLRNTGELFF
>-|TRBJ1-6|-|TRBV27
TGTGCCAGCAGTCGGGGTTATAATTCACCCCTCCACTTT
CASSRGYNSPLHF
>TRBD1|TRBJ1-1|few|TRBV7-9
TGTGCCAGCAGCTTAGACCTGACAGGGGGCACTGAAGCTTTCTTT
CASSLDLTGGTEAFF
>-|TRBJ2-5|-|TRBV7-6
TGTGCCAGCAGCTTAGTGGGGGAGACCCAGTACTTC
CASSLVGETQYF
>-|TRBJ1-1|-|TRBV14
TGTGCCAGCAGTGTATCTTTGACTATGAACACTGAAGCTTTCTTT
CASSVSLTMNTEAFF
>-|TRBJ1-4|-|TRBV5-1
TGCGCCAGCAGCTTAGGCGGGCAGCCAACTAATGAAAAACTGTTTTTT
CASSLGGQPTNEKLFF
>-|TRBJ1-1|-|TRBV6-6
TGTGCCAGCAGTTATTCGGAGCCCTCTGAAGCTTTCTTT
CASSYSEPSEAFF
>TRBD1|TRBJ2-7|-|TRBV5-6
TGTGCCAGCAGCTTAAGGGACAGAACCTACGAGCAGTACTTC
CASSLRDRTYEQYF
>-|TRBJ1-1|-|TRBV18
TGTGCCAGCTCACCATGGGACGGGAACACTGAAGCTTTCTTT
CASSPWDGNTEAFF
>-|TRBJ1-3|-|TRBV5-1
TGCGCCAGCAGCTTGGAGTCCGTAGGAAACACCATATATTTT
CASSLESVGNTIYF
>-|TRBJ1-2|-|TRBV10-3
TGTGCCATCAGTCTCGGGGCAAGTGGCTACACCTTC
CAISLGASGYTF